Reported below is one T cell receptor (beta chain). It lacks a known antigen. Base qualities were left out, and no much larger clone turns up one base away. The same DNA, extracted from blood mononuclear cells, served for both TCR sequencing and STAT3 sequencing. This sample is drawn from a study of STAT3 mutations in large granular lymphocyte leukemia (dated by TCRdb to about 2019). For the wider study: About half of the T-LGLL patients who underwent longitudinal sequencing carried canonical activating STAT3 mutations. More than half of T-LGLL patients received one or more immunosuppressive therapy regimens, with hematologic response in 30% to 40% of those treated. Serial deep sequencing of TCRbeta CDR3 and STAT3 was performed in patients with T-cell large granular lymphocyte leukemia to reconstruct clonal hierarchy and dynamics. From an initial cohort of roughly 220 LGL patients, 15 to 20 representative T-LGLL cases were picked for longitudinal TCRbeta and STAT3 sequencing. As controls, the study also included longitudinal sequencing of a couple of patients with natural killer LGL leukemia. Each patient was sequenced at an average of around 4 time points, ranging from 2 to 8 samplings.

An Illumina MiSeq was used to sequence the TCRbeta libraries, yielding an average of about 42,000 productive templates per sample. TCRbeta CDR3 libraries were generated with the immunoSEQ assay using multiplex PCR amplification. The original methods were these. Repertoire diversity was calculated as previously defined, and values close to 0 indicated extremely monoclonal samples. TCRdb re-hosts the immuneACCESS table, in-frame sequences only. Its copies lack some clones; in the studies checked, an unresolved V gene accounts for under half of them, and the cause for the rest is not known. V, J and clone size are those of that table, while D and trimming were read from the DNA. In all, the sample holds fewer than 4,500 clones, and roughly 51% of those were seen once. Approximately 55% of the sample comes from the top ten. Beyond this particular receptor, the publication reports: Because no samples were available when a clone first appeared, clonal expansion had to be inferred from samplings taken at other points. In about 30% of the 18 patients, TCR clonotype switching occurred after therapy, and every newly emerging clone was STAT3 wild type. Persisting codominant clonotypes in some patients meant a small but highly pathogenic clone may have been missed. Variable intervals between samplings and differing treatment regimens complicated linking therapy response to changes in TCR clonal burden. At least one immunodominant TCRbeta clonotype was present in every T-LGLL patient, and multiple immunodominant subclonotypes appeared in about half of the T-LGLL patients. Several patients had a dominant TCR clone burden greater than the STAT3 mutant burden, which suggests that the STAT3 mutation arose secondarily within a clone that had already expanded.

The sample was peripheral blood mononuclear cells. The receptor was derived from a male patient in his forties or fifties with T-cell large granular lymphocyte leukemia. Some clones in this sample may be carry-over from other donors' samples. The age is the age at diagnosis.

The nucleotide sequence reads as follows: TGCAGCGTTGCACACGAAGAGTGGGGGGCCTACGAGCAGTACTTC. Its protein product is CSVAHEEWGAYEQYF. The V and J genes are TRBV29-1 and TRBJ2-7, with TRBD2 as a weak D call on 6 bases. From a lookup of the germline V gene, CDR1 and CDR2 are SQVTM and ANQGSEA. Counted from cysteine to phenylalanine, this CDR3 has 15 amino acids. The DNA shown is the 45-base CDR3, in frame from base 1. V lost 4 bases and J lost 2 bases; the stretch between them is 18 bases long.